This T cell receptor beta chain was found in a study of control samples from healthy donors and cancer patients. The method was immunoSEQ multiplex PCR; TCRdb's version includes in-frame clones alone and lacks a portion of them. The top ten hold around 0.8% of the sample, which has roughly 50,000 clones, about 92% seen once. The CDR3 runs to 14 residues. Germline V CDR1 and CDR2: SQVTM, ANQGSEA. With V trimmed by 3 bases and J by 3 bases, 7 bases remained unmatched. The sample consisted of PBMCs. The sequence was obtained from a man aged 30 to 39 with colorectal cancer. The chain joins TRBV29-1 to TRBJ1-2, with 7 bases that match TRBD1. CDR3 region: CSVERGRTDYGYTF. CDR3 nucleotides: TGCAGCGTTGAGAGGGGGCGGACGGACTATGGCTACACCTTC.